This TCR beta chain was captured in a study of cytomegalovirus exposure and HLA in healthy donors. Trimming cost V 8 bases and J 4 bases; bases outside gene matches: 8. CDR1 is MNHEY, CDR2 SMNVEV, per germline (reference sequence). This CDR3 spans 14 amino acids. As concerns this clone: What it binds is not known.

Vbeta (60) and Jbeta (13) primers were used in the PCR. The protocol was immunoSEQ multiplex PCR, while the TCRdb copy is restricted to in-frame clones and leaves out a portion. The sample yields approximately 180,000 clones, about four fifths seen once. Study conclusions and caveats: A later analysis showed HLA-associated TCR beta chains outstripping equally common others in clonal expansion.

This clonotype originated in a woman aged 18 to 35 in good health and CMV-seropositive. Sequenced: PBMCs. The chain couples TRBV27 to TRBJ1-2; TRBD1 matches 9 bases. The DNA of the CDR3 is TGTGCCAGCCGACGAACAGGGGGCGTCTATGGCTACACCTTC. Amino acid sequence: CASRRTGGVYGYTF.